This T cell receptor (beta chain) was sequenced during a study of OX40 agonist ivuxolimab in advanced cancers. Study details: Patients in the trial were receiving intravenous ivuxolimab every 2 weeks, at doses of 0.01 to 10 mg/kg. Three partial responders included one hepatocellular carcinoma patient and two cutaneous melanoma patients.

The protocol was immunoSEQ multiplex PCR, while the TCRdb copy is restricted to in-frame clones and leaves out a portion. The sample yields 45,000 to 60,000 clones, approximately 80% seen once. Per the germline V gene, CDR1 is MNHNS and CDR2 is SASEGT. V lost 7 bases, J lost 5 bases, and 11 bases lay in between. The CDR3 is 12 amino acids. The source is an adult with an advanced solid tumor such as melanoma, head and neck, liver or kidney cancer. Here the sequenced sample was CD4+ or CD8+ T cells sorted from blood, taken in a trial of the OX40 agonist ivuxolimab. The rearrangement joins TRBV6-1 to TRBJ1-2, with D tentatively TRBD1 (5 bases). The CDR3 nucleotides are TGTGCCAGCACCCGGGACGAATATGGCTACACCTTC. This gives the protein CASTRDEYGYTF.